This T cell receptor (beta chain) stems from a study of blood T cell repertoires in COVID-19. As for the study in general: The United States, Italy and Spain were the sources of the acute and convalescent COVID-19 samples.

V lost 0 bases to trimming and J lost 5 bases, with 11 bases between them. CDR3 length: 14 residues. The V gene's germline CDR1 is SGHRS and CDR2 YFSETQ. Participants spanned ages about 18 to 90 years and resided in 20 to 30 US areas. Participant-given clinical history determined each cohort assignment. Clones were read by immunoSEQ multiplex PCR, and TCRdb kept only the in-frame ones, dropping some. The sample lists hundreds of thousands of clones, 88% seen once, with 0.8% to 1% in the top ten. The clonotype originates from a woman between 25 and 40 years old who had recovered from COVID-19. The chain has TRBV5-1 and TRBJ2-5; D might be TRBD2 (6 bases). The sample comprised PBMCs or T cells enriched from blood (not recorded which). CDR3 region: CASSLGAGPETQYF. CDR3 nucleotide sequence: TGCGCCAGCAGCTTGGGGGCGGGACCGGAGACCCAGTACTTC.